The clone carrying this T cell receptor (beta chain) came up a few times. The antigen is not known. The data are from a study of shared clonotypes between healthy human individuals. The overall study: Per donor, three plates held CD4 naive cells, three held CD4 memory, two held CD8 naive and one held CD8 memory.

Clones were read by immunoSEQ multiplex PCR, and TCRdb kept only the in-frame ones, dropping some. The profile covers some 1.4 million clones, with 96% appearing a single time and approximately 1.1% taken by the ten largest. CDR3 length equals 12 residues. V gave up 2 bases and J gave up 7 bases, with 8 bases separating them. Germline CDR1 is MNHNY and CDR2 is SVGAGI (reference sequence). Study-level findings and limits: Sequencing depth was predicted to influence how clonotypes are shared among donors.

The sequencing sample was made of naive CD4+ T cells sorted from blood. Subset indicated: CD45RA+ positively selected. The source of this sequence is a man aged 25 to 40 in good health. J is TRBJ1-2 and V is TRBV6-6; D is perhaps TRBD1 (5 bases). The CDR3 region is CASSYRGRGYTF. The CDR3 DNA reads as TGTGCCAGCAGTTACAGGGGACGTGGCTACACCTTC.